This T cell receptor beta chain was observed in a study of molecular identifiers for immune sequencing clone quantification. On this clonotype itself: What it recognizes is unknown.

Whole-study results and caveats: Over 97% of effector molecules, but under 1% in naive cells, were held by clones with more than 20 RNA copies.

Each CDR3 protein is one row after TCRdb ran MiXCR on the PCR reads. The data show around 460,000 distinct CDR3 sequences, about 25% seen once. CDR3 size: 16 residues. This TCR came from a human donor in good health. Some libraries in this study had Jurkat cell RNA spiked in. Sequenced input: naive CD8+ T cells from blood, with Jurkat cell RNA spiked in. Indicated subset: FACS-sorted CD8+CD4-CCR7+CD45RA+ naive T cells. The chain is built from TRBV3-2 and TRBJ2-5; the table's D call, TRBD1, has no DNA check behind it. TRBV3-2 is marked as a pseudogene. CDR3 nucleotides: TGTGCCAGCAGCCCTCCGATCCCGGACAGGGGGACGACCCAGTACTTC. It codes for CASSPPIPDRGTTQYF.